This T cell receptor (beta chain) was profiled in a study of blood T cell repertoires in COVID-19. Overall study: There were acute and convalescent COVID-19 samples, and they came from the United States, Italy and Spain. T cells, B-cell-depleted T cells, or PBMCs provided the cDNA or gDNA that served as material.

V lost 5 bases and J 4 bases, leaving 14 bases between the germline ends. This CDR3 region has 15 residues. The germline V gene has CDR1 SNHLY and CDR2 FYNNEI. Original handling: Estimation of nucleated cell counts was performed using reference gene primer amplification. Generated by immunoSEQ multiplex PCR, the TCRdb table keeps only in-frame clones and is missing some. Clone size and V and J calls were adopted from that table, with D and trimming inferred from the DNA. The table includes about 180,000 clones, 70% to 90% detected once. In Seattle, patients joined the study during active infection and were tracked longitudinally.

The TCR originated in a man older than 75 with COVID-19, enrolled during active disease. Sequencing input: peripheral blood. The chain carries TRBV2 and TRBJ1-4; tentatively, D is TRBD1 (6 bases). CDR3 protein: CASSPTGPLNEKLFF. The CDR3, as DNA: TGTGCCAGCAGTCCTACAGGGCCGCTTAATGAAAAACTGTTTTTT. Filled out from reference TRBV2 and TRBJ1-4, the complete variable domain reads EPEVTQTPSHQVTQMGQEVILRCVPISNHLYFYWYRQILGQKVEFLVSFYNNEISEKSEIFDDQFSVERPDGSNFTLKIRSTKLEDSAMYFCASSPTGPLNEKLFFGSGTQLSVL.